This TCR beta chain was recovered during a study of Ad26.COV2.S vaccination and SARS-CoV-2 variants (dated by TCRdb to the early 2020s). For the wider study: Sequencing of the TCRbeta repertoire served to evaluate the specificity and breadth of SARS-CoV-2-reactive T cell receptors following Ad26.COV2.S vaccination. The TCR-sequenced set comprised around 32 samples: approximately 20 Ad26.COV2.S vaccine recipients, 5 placebo recipients and 8 SARS-CoV-2 convalescent individuals.

The trim is 7 bases for V and 2 bases for J, with a gap of 11 bases between the germline ends. The CDR3 starts with the cysteine, ends with the phenylalanine, and has 13 residues. Only CDR3 DNA remains: 39 bases, in frame from the first base. Based on the germline V gene, the CDR1 and CDR2 sequences are SNHLY and FYNNEI. Regarding this clone: It lacks a known antigen. No much larger clonotype is one base removed from it; base qualities were not supplied.

The time point label, as the study defines it: individuals recovered from natural SARS-CoV-2 infection. The immunoSEQ Assay was the method used to sequence TCRbeta CDR3 regions. After extraction, genomic DNA underwent amplification by bias-controlled multiplex PCR, followed by high-throughput sequencing. From the authors' description of their analysis: Collapsing and filtering of sequences were performed to quantify the absolute abundance of each unique TCRbeta CDR3 region. T cell fraction was estimated by normalizing TCRbeta template counts to usable DNA, which was measured by amplifying reference genes present in all nucleated cells. Repertoire TCRs were annotated as SARS-CoV-2-specific when V gene, CDR3 amino acid sequence and J gene were exactly matched to a known reactive TCR set. The reference SARS-CoV-2 TCR set was derived from MIRA and filtered for enrichment in COVID-19-positive ImmuneCODE repertoires, a step that removed public or cross-reactive TCRs. Using the MIRA antigens, annotated TCRs were further analysed by specific ORF or by position within an ORF. Depth was the summed frequency of annotated unique rearrangements, while breadth was defined as annotated unique rearrangements over total unique productive rearrangements. Two-sided Wilcoxon rank-sum tests were applied when comparing TCR breadth between groups. The immuneACCESS repertoire file appears here via TCRdb, limited to in-frame rearrangements. These files lack a portion of the clones; in checked studies, under half of the deficit traces to unresolved V genes, and the cause of the others is not known. D and trimming were read from the DNA, whereas the V and J calls and clone size are those reported in that table. Here the sample has approximately 97,000 clones; around three quarters occur a single time. Roughly a sixth of the sample is held by the ten biggest clonotypes.

Overall results and qualifications from the work: Vaccine and placebo recipients had similar non-spike TCR breadth, a finding consistent with the vaccine containing only spike. The authors noted that the TCR breadth and depth analyses may have underestimated total T cell responses. Ad26.COV2.S recipients had higher spike-specific TCR breadth than placebo recipients (P = 0.0014). After vaccination, substantial breadth of spike-specific CD8+ and CD4+ T cell responses was reported.

The material sequenced was peripheral blood, taken after recovery from COVID-19. The clonotype comes from a human donor who had recovered from COVID-19. In this chain, TRBV2 is recombined with TRBJ2-5; no D gene can be assigned with confidence. The nucleotide sequence reads as follows: TGTGCCAGCAAGGTCTGGGATCAAGAGACCCAGTACTTC. This is translated as CASKVWDQETQYF.